The TCR beta chain described here comes from a study of blood T cell repertoires in COVID-19 (dated by TCRdb to the early 2020s). About the investigation overall: Collaborator samples came from the United States, Italy and Spain and covered acute and convalescent phases of COVID-19. The prospective study material was composed of cDNA or gDNA derived from T cells, B-cell-depleted T cells, or PBMCs. Deeply sampled blood TCRbeta repertoires from subjects exposed to, actively infected with, or recovered from COVID-19 were included in the dataset. A freely available public database, intended as a resource for researchers studying the immune response to SARS-CoV-2, is where the repertoires were released. The samples were drawn from two sources: the first 160 participants of the ongoing ImmuneRACE study, and over 1,000 subjects contributed by 6 global collaborators. A de-identified subject ID, COVID-19 status, age in years and sex were almost always included in the sample metadata. Where available, HLA class I and class II types were obtained from metadata supplied by the sample provider rather than from assay-based typing.

Another Seattle source contributed samples from volunteer blood donors who had recovered from COVID-19. Whole blood was collected in K2EDTA tubes by collaborating institutions according to the institutions' own protocols. For TCRbeta analysis, collaborators shipped samples in one of three forms: frozen whole blood, isolated PBMCs, or DNA extracted from either of those sample types. Of note for this clone: This clone's antigen is unknown. Base quality data are lacking; no much larger clone is found one base away.

TCRbeta CDR3 regions were amplified from genomic DNA by means of the immunoSEQ Assay, a bias-controlled multiplex PCR. Under the source paper's analysis protocol: The number of nucleated cells in each sample was estimated by amplification of reference gene primers within the assay. Sequence reads were collapsed and filtered to measure the absolute abundance of every unique TCRbeta CDR3 rearrangement. Productive Simpson clonality was computed per sample as the square root of Simpson's diversity index over productive rearrangements. The source is immuneACCESS, and TCRdb retained only in-frame sequences with V and J called. Part of the clones is not carried over; for the studies checked, unresolved V genes explain less than half of this, and the remainder is unexplained. V, J and clone size are taken as reported in that table, and D and trimming were inferred from the DNA itself. Recorded for this sample are a few hundred thousand clones; 86% of them occurred a single time. About 1.9% of the sample is taken by the ten largest.

Study-wide findings and limitations: Clinical and demographic metadata were provided uncurated, with the amount varying by source and participant.

V was cut back by 0 bases and J by 3 bases, leaving a gap of 13 bases between them. Via the germline V gene, CDR1 is SGDLS and CDR2 YYNGEE. From the cysteine up to the phenylalanine, the CDR3 has a length of 15 residues. The kept DNA is CDR3 alone, 45 bases in frame from the first base. This clonotype was obtained from a woman between 25 and 40 years old who had recovered from COVID-19. The sample comprised peripheral blood. In this chain, TRBV9 is recombined with TRBJ2-7; the D gene is possibly TRBD2, with 7 bases matching. At the DNA level, the sequence is TGTGCCAGCAGCGTAGGGGGGGGCTGGAACTACGAGCAGTACTTC. Its amino acids are CASSVGGGWNYEQYF.